The T cell receptor beta chain under discussion was sequenced for a study of radiotherapy plus CTLA-4 blockade in lung cancer. Overall study context: In approximately 17% of patients, objective responses were seen; roughly 28% had disease control.

Repertoires were generated with immunoSEQ multiplex PCR, while TCRdb's copy carries only in-frame clones and drops some. The data show 90,000 to 100,000 clones, about four fifths seen once. Alongside CTLA-4 blockade with ipilimumab, patients with chemo-refractory metastatic non-small-cell lung cancer received focal radiation. The V end was cut by 0 bases, the J end by 1 base, with 8 bases between. Germline CDR1 and CDR2: SGHRS and YFSETQ. The CDR3 has 15 amino acids. General study points: TCR clones from tumors expanded in blood after radiotherapy plus ipilimumab. Response was reportedly best predicted by early blood T cell clone dynamics, with interferon-beta.

This clone came up a few times. Its antigen is unknown. Sequenced here: peripheral blood, sampled from a patient treated with radiotherapy plus ipilimumab. This sequence was found in a human donor with non-small cell lung cancer who had a partial response to radiotherapy plus ipilimumab. Some clones in this sample may be carry-over from other donors' samples. The J gene is TRBJ1-3, the V gene TRBV5-1; D uncertain. The CDR3: CASSLGGGSGNTIYF. The DNA of the CDR3 is TGCGCCAGCAGCTTGGGCGGAGGGTCTGGAAACACCATATATTTT.